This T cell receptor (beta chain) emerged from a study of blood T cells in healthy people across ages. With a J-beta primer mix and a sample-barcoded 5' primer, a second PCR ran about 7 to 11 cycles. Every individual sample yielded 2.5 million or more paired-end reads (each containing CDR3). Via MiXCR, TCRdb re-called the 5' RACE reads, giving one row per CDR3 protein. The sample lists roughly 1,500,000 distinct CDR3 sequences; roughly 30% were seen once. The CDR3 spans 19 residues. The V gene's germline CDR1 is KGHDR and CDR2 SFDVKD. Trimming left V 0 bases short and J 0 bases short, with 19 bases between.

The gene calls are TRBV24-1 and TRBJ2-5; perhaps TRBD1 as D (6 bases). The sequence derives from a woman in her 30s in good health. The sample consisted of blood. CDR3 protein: CATSDLKAPAGDHQETQYF. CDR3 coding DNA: TGTGCCACCAGTGATTTGAAAGCACCTGCAGGGGATCACCAAGAGACCCAGTACTTC.